One sample yielded the 15 T cell receptor beta chains listed below, sequenced in a study of blood T cell repertoires in COVID-19. Data came from immunoSEQ multiplex PCR; TCRdb stores just in-frame clones and leaves some out. The sample lists approximately 280,000 clones; over 75% were seen once. The sequenced sample was peripheral blood. These receptors were collected from a woman aged 55-70 years with acute or convalescent COVID-19.

This chain joins TRBV5-4 and TRBJ2-7, with 9 bases identical to TRBD1. With 3 bases clipped from V and 4 bases from J, the junction kept 5 bases outside the gene matches. The germline V gene encodes CDR1 SGHNT and CDR2 YYREEE (reference sequence). This CDR3 contains 14 residues. The CDR3 nucleotides read TGTGCCAGCAGCTGGGGACAGGGAGGGTACGAGCAGTACTTC. Translation: CASSWGQGGYEQYF.

V is TRBV9 and J is TRBJ1-2, with D hard to call. Between the trimmed V and J ends, which lost 3 bases and 3 bases, there was a span of 12 bases. This CDR3 contains 14 residues. The germline CDR1 and CDR2 sequences are SGDLS and YYNGEE. This chain's CDR3 is CASSDMGSHYGYTF. The CDR3 DNA reads as TGTGCCAGCAGCGATATGGGCAGTCACTATGGCTACACCTTC. The full variable domain, in which reference TRBV9 and TRBJ1-2 provide the parts outside the CDR3, is DSGVTQTPKHLITATGQRVTLRCSPRSGDLSVYWYQQSLDQGLQFLIQYYNGEERAKGNILERFSAQQFPDLHSELNLSSLELGDSALYFCASSDMGSHYGYTFGSGTRLTVV.

V usage is TRBV5-6 and J usage is TRBJ1-5; TRBD1 is a possible D gene (5 bases). This CDR3 comprises 13 residues. Looked up from germline, CDR1 is SGHDT and CDR2 is YYEEEE. V shed 7 bases and J shed 6 bases, with 14 bases lying between them. For the CDR3, the DNA is TGTGCCAGCTCCCCAATCGGGGGTCAGCCCCAGCATTTT. This codes for CASSPIGGQPQHF.

As DNA, the CDR3 is TGTGCCAGTAGTCCCGAAGGGGACTCCTACGAGCAGTACTTC. Translating gives CASSPEGDSYEQYF. The chain links TRBV19 to TRBJ2-7, with D perhaps TRBD1 (5 bases). The CDR3 extends over 14 amino acids. V lost 5 bases and J 0 bases, leaving 11 bases between the germline ends. Germline V lookup: CDR1 LNHDA, CDR2 SQIVND (reference sequence). Variable domain in full (rest from reference TRBV19 and TRBJ2-7): DGGITQSPKYLFRKEGQNVTLSCEQNLNHDAMYWYRQDPGQGLRLIYYSQIVNDFQKGDIAEGYSVSREKKESFPLTVTSAQKNPTAFYLCASSPEGDSYEQYFGPGTRLTVT.

V gene TRBV9 combines with J gene TRBJ1-4; 7 nucleotides match TRBD1. Germline V gene sequence: CDR1 SGDLS, CDR2 YYNGEE. The CDR3 consists of 15 residues. The ends lost 0 bases at V and 7 bases at J; junction bases unmatched: 6. The CDR3 DNA follows: TGTGCCAGCAGCGTAGAGGGACAGCGGAGTGAAAAACTGTTTTTT. Encoded protein: CASSVEGQRSEKLFF. The whole variable domain, filled in from reference TRBV9 and TRBJ1-4, reads DSGVTQTPKHLITATGQRVTLRCSPRSGDLSVYWYQQSLDQGLQFLIQYYNGEERAKGNILERFSAQQFPDLHSELNLSSLELGDSALYFCASSVEGQRSEKLFFGSGTQLSVL.

V gene TRBV4-2 combines with J gene TRBJ2-3, with 8 bases lining up with TRBD2. CDR1 LGHNA and CDR2 YNFKEQ come from the germline V gene. V trimming: 0 bases; J trimming: 9 bases; junction bases outside the gene matches: 11. The CDR3 has 16 amino acids. Written as DNA, the CDR3 is TGTGCCAGCAGCCAAGATCGACGGGGGGGCCCTGTCACGCAGTATTTT. This gives the protein CASSQDRRGGPVTQYF.

The chain links TRBV12-3 or TRBV12-4 to TRBJ1-1; D is perhaps TRBD1 (5 bases). This CDR3 is built from 13 residues. V lost 2 bases and J 7 bases, leaving 11 bases between the germline ends. The CDR3: CASSLTGPDEAFF. CDR3 nucleotides: TGTGCCAGCAGTTTAACAGGTCCCGATGAAGCTTTCTTT.

V usage is TRBV14 and J usage is TRBJ2-7; D is unresolved. The V gene lost 0 bases and the J gene lost 0 bases, with 9 bases spanning the gap. The germline V gene encodes CDR1 SGHDN and CDR2 FVKESK. CDR3 length: 15 residues. CDR3 in amino acids: CASSQDVRFSYEQYF. The CDR3 region has the DNA TGTGCCAGCAGCCAAGATGTTCGTTTCTCCTACGAGCAGTACTTC.

V gene TRBV20-1 combines with J gene TRBJ1-2; tentatively, D is TRBD1 (5 bases). The CDR3 totals 11 residues. From germline, CDR1 is DFQATT and CDR2 SNEGSKA (reference sequence). V lost 5 bases and J lost 8, with 12 bases in between. The DNA for the CDR3 is TGCAGTGCTGCCAAGGGGAGGGGCTACACCTTC. Its protein product is CSAAKGRGYTF.

The rearrangement joins TRBV28 to TRBJ1-1; the D gene is possibly TRBD1 (5 bases). The CDR3 extends over 15 amino acids. V lost 3 bases and J 5 bases, leaving 16 bases between the germline ends. Germline V CDR1 and CDR2: MDHEN, SYDVKM. The CDR3 region has the DNA TGTGCCAGCAGTTTCCTGGACCGCCGGGGGACTGAAGCTTTCTTT. Translation gives CASSFLDRRGTEAFF.

The V gene is TRBV4-3, the J gene TRBJ1-5, with TRBD1 matching over 7 bases. Germline V gene data show CDR1 as LGHNA and CDR2 as YSLEER. J gave up 4 bases and V 0 bases, and 6 bases lay outside the gene matches. There are 16 residues in the CDR3. CDR3 nucleotide sequence: TGCGCCAGCAGCCAAGATTGGGGACAGCTTAATCAGCCCCAGCATTTT. It specifies CASSQDWGQLNQPQHF.

The chain recombines TRBV19 with TRBJ2-7; 8 bases match TRBD2. The V segment lost 4 bases and the J segment 3 bases; nucleotides outside the gene matches: 14. The V gene's germline CDR1 is LNHDA and CDR2 SQIVND (reference sequence). This CDR3 contains 17 residues. CDR3 sequence: CASSNTPKGGGYYEQYF. DNA of the CDR3: TGTGCCAGTAGTAACACCCCTAAGGGCGGGGGGTACTACGAGCAGTACTTC.

The chain is built from TRBV30 and TRBJ1-5, with 9 bases identical to TRBD1. After removal of 2 bases from V and 7 bases from J, the junction contained 6 bases not matched to a gene. Looked up from germline, CDR1 is GTSNPN and CDR2 is SVGIG (reference sequence). This CDR3 is 14 amino acids long. The CDR3 DNA is TGTGCCTGGAGTTTTACAGGGGGCAGCCAGCCCCAGCATTTT. It yields the protein CAWSFTGGSQPQHF.

The rearrangement links TRBV4-3 to TRBJ1-2, with D maybe TRBD1 (6 bases). CDR1 LGHNA and CDR2 YSLEER come from the germline V gene. The CDR3 is 15 amino acids. V was clipped by 0 bases and J by 7 bases, with 15 bases between them. CDR3 protein: CASSQDRGNGFGYTF. CDR3 coding DNA: TGCGCCAGCAGCCAAGACAGGGGCAACGGGTTTGGCTACACCTTC.

This clone has just one count. This chain links TRBV2 with TRBJ1-1, with no clear D. The CDR3 spans 14 residues. Germline V gives CDR1 SNHLY, CDR2 FYNNEI. V gave up 3 bases and J gave up 10 bases, with 18 bases separating them. CDR3: CASSDFQASVGAFF. CDR3 in DNA: TGTGCCAGCAGTGATTTCCAGGCCTCGGTAGGAGCTTTCTTT.